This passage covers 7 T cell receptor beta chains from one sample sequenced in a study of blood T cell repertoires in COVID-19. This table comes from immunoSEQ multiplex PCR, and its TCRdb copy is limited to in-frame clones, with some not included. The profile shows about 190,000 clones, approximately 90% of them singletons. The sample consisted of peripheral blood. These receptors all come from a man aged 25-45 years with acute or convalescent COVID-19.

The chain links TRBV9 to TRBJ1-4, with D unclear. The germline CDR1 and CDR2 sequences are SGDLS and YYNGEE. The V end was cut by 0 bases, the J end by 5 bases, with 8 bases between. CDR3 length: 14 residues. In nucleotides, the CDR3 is TGTGCCAGCAGCGTAGCTTCCAGAAATGAAAAACTGTTTTTT. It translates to CASSVASRNEKLFF.

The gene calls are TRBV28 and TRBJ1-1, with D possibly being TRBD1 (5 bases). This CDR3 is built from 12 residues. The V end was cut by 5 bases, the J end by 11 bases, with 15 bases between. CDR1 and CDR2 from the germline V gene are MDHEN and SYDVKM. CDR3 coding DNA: TGTGCCAGCAGTCTGCAGGGTTTTTGGGCTTTCTTT. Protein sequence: CASSLQGFWAFF.

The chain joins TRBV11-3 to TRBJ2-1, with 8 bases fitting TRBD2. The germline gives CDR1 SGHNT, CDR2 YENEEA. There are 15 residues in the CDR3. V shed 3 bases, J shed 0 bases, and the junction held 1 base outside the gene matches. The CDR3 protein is CASSFTSGSYNEQFF. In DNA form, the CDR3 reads TGTGCCAGCAGCTTCACTAGCGGCTCCTACAATGAGCAGTTCTTC.

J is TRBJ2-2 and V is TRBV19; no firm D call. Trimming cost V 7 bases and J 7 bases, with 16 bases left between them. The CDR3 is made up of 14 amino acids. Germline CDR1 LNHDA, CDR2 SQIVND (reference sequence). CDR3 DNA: TGTGCCAGTATAGGTGTTAGCTCGCACGGGGAGCTGTTTTTT. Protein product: CASIGVSSHGELFF.

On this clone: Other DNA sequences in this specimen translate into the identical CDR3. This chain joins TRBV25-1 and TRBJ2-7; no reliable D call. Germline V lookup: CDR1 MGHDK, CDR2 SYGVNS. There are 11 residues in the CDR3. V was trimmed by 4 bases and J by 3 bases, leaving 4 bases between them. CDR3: CASSGHYEQYF. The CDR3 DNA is TGTGCCAGCAGTGGTCACTACGAGCAGTACTTC.

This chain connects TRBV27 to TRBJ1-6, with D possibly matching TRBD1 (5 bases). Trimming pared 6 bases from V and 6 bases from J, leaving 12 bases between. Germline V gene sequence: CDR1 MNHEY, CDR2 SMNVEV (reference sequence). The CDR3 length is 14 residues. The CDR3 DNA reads TGTGCCAGCAGCATTGCCGGGGGTAATTCACCCCTCCACTTT. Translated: CASSIAGGNSPLHF.

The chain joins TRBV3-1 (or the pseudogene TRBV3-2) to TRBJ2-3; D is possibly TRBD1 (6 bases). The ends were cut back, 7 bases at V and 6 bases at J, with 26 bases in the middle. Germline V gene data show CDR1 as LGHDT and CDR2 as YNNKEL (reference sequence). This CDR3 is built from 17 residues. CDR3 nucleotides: TGTGCCAGCAAGGGGATATGGACAGCCCCAGGTGCGGATACGCAGTATTTT. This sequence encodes CASKGIWTAPGADTQYF.